This T cell receptor beta chain was sequenced in a study of cytotoxic CD8 clonotypes in ibrutinib-treated CLL. Across the study: The group held 11 relapsed/refractory and fewer than 16 treatment-naive patients, with 17 IGHV unmutated.

This clone appeared a few times. The source of roughly 2 micrograms of genomic DNA for TCR beta libraries was cryopreserved PBMCs. The germline V and J ends were trimmed by 7 bases and 2 bases, with 11 bases remaining between them. The germline CDR1 and CDR2 sequences are MNHNS and SASEGT. The CDR3 loop spans 13 amino acids. Here immunoSEQ multiplex PCR was the method, and the copy in TCRdb shows in-frame clones only, minus some. Found here are 55,000 to 60,000 clones, approximately 50% of them singletons; the top ten hold about 24%. The sequences come from PBMCs, collected at disease progression, from a patient treated with ibrutinib. This clonotype originated in a human donor with chronic lymphocytic leukemia. The chain couples TRBV6-1 to TRBJ1-2; D gene ambiguous. CDR3 coding DNA: TGTGCCAGCATTCGAGACTTAAACTATGGCTACACCTTC. Translating gives CASIRDLNYGYTF.